This entry describes one T cell receptor (beta chain). What it recognizes is unknown. This entry comes from a study of long-term antiretroviral therapy in people with HIV. Per germline, CDR1 SGHVS and CDR2 FQNEAQ. After removal of 3 bases from V and 0 bases from J, the junction contained 3 bases not matched to a gene. This CDR3 is built from 16 residues. Whole-study findings and limits: Despite increasing after ART, diversity remained lower than that of transplant donor controls.

Until DNA extraction, the samples held between roughly 0.9-10 million cryopreserved PBMC. Survey-level resolution applied to immunoSEQ assay v3.0. The protocol was immunoSEQ multiplex PCR, while the TCRdb copy is restricted to in-frame clones and leaves out a portion. The table lists roughly 20,000 clones, roughly 78% of them singletons. The V gene is TRBV7-8, the J gene TRBJ2-2; TRBD2 aligns across 8 bases. The TCR was taken from a woman in her 40s with HIV. The source was unsorted PBMCs, collected 4.1 years after starting antiretroviral therapy. The DNA of the CDR3 is TGTGCCAGCAGCTTCTGGCGGGGGGCGAACACCGGGGAGCTGTTTTTT. This codes for CASSFWRGANTGELFF.